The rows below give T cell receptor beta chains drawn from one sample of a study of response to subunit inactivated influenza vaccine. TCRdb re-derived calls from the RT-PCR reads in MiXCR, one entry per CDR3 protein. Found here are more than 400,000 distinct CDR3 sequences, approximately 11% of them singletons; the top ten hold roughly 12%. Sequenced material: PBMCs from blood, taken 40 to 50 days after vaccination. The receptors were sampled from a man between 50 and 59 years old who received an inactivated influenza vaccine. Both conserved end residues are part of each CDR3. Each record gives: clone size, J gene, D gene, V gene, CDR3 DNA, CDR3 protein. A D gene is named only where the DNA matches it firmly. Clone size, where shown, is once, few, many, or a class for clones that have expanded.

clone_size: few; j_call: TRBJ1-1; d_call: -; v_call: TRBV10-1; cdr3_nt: TGCGCCAGCAGTGAGTCTGCCGCTCAAAACACTGAAGCTTTCTTT; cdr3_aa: CASSESAAQNTEAFF
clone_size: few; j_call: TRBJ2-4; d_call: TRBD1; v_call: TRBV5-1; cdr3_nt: TGCGCCAGCAGCTTGTCAGGGGGCGGCATTCAGTACTTC; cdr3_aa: CASSLSGGGIQYF
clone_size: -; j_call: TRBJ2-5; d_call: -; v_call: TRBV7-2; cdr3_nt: TGTGCCAGCTCTCTTACCCTGGGGAGGCCGGGGGAGACCCAGTACTTC; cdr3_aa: CASSLTLGRPGETQYF
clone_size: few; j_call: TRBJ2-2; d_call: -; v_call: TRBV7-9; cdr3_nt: TGTGCCAGCAGCTTGTCCCGACAAACCGGGGAGCTGTTTTTT; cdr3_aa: CASSLSRQTGELFF
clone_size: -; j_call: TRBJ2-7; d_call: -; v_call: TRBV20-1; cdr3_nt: TGCAGTGCTAGAGATGCTCAGGGTGGGAACGAGCAGTACTTC; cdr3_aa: CSARDAQGGNEQYF
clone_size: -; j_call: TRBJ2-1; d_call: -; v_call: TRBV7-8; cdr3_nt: TGTGCCAGCAGCTTAGCGATTGTTCGGAGGGGGCTGGACAATGAGCAGTTCTTC; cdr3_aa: CASSLAIVRRGLDNEQFF
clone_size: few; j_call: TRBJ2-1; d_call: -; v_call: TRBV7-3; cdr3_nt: TGTGCCAGCAGCTTAAGGTCCGGGAGAGACAATGAGCAGTTCTTC; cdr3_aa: CASSLRSGRDNEQFF
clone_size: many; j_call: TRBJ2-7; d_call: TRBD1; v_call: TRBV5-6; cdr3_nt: TGTGCCAGCTTCCCCCCAGGGGGCAGCGAGCAGTACTTC; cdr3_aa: CASFPPGGSEQYF
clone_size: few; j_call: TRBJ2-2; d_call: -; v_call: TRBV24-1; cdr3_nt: TGTGCCACCAGTGATTGGTACACCGGGGAGCTGTTTTTT; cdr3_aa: CATSDWYTGELFF
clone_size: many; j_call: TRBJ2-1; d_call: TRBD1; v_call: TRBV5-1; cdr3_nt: TGCGCCAGCAGCTTTACAGGGGGCTCCTACAATGAGCAGTTCTTC; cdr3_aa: CASSFTGGSYNEQFF
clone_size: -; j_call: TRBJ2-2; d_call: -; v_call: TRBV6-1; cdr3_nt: TGTGCCAGCAGTGAACAGGGCTCCGGGGAGCTGTTTTTT; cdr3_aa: CASSEQGSGELFF
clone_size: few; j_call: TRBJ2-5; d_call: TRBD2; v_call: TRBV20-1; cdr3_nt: TGCACCTGCTCTGGACTAGCCAAAGAGACCCAGTACTTC; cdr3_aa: CTCSGLAKETQYF
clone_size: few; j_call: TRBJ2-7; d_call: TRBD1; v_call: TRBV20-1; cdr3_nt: TGCAGTGCTAGAGAGCGGGGAGGACAGGGGAATATATACGAGCAGTACTTC; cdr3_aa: CSARERGGQGNIYEQYF
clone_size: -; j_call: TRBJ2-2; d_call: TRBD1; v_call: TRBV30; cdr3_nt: TGTGCCTGGAGTCTAGGGGACAGAGACACCGGGGAGCTGTTTTTT; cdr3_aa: CAWSLGDRDTGELFF
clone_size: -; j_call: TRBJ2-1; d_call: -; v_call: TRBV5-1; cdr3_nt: TGCGCCAGCAGCTTGGTAACAACAGACAATGAGCAGTTCTTC; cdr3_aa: CASSLVTTDNEQFF